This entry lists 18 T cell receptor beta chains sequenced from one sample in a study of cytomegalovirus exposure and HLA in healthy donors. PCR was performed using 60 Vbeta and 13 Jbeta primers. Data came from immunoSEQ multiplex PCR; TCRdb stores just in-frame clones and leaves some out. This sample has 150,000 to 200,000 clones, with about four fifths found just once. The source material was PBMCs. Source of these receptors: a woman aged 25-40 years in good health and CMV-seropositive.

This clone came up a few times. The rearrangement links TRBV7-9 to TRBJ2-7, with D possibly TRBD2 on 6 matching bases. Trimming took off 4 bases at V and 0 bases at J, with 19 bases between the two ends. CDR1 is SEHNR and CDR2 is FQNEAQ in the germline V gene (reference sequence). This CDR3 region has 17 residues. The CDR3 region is CASSSFGLGGSSYEQYF. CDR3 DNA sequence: TGTGCCAGCAGCTCATTTGGCTTGGGGGGTTCCTCCTACGAGCAGTACTTC. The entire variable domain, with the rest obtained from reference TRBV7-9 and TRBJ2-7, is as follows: DTGVSQNPRHKITKRGQNVTFRCDPISEHNRLYWYRQTLGQGPEFLTYFQNEAQLEKSRLLSDRFSAERPKGSFSTLEIQRTEQGDSAMYLCASSSFGLGGSSYEQYFGPGTRLTVT.

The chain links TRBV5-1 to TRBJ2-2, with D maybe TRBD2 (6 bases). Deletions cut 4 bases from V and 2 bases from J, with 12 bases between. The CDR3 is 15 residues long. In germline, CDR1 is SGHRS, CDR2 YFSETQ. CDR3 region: CASSQSGSNTGELFF. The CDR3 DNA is TGCGCCAGCAGCCAAAGCGGGTCAAACACCGGGGAGCTGTTTTTT.

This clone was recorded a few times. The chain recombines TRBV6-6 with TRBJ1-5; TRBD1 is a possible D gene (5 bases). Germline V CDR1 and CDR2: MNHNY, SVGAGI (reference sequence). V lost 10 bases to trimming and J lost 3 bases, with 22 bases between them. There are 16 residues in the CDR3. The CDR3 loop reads CATGYSRVSDNQPQHF. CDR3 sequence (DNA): TGTGCCACCGGATACTCCAGGGTAAGCGACAATCAGCCCCAGCATTTT.

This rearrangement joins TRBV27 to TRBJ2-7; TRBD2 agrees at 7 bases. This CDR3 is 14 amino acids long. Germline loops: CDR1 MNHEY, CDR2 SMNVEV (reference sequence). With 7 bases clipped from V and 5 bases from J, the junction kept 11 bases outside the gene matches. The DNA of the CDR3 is TGTGCCAGCATCCCGGGAGGAAGGCTCCACGAGCAGTACTTC. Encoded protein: CASIPGGRLHEQYF.

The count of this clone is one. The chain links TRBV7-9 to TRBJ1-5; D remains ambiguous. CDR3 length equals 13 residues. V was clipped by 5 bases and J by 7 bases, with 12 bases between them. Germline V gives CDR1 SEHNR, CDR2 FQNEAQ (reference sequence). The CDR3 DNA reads TGTGCCAGCAGCGAACAAGAGGGACAGCCCCAGCATTTT. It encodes CASSEQEGQPQHF.

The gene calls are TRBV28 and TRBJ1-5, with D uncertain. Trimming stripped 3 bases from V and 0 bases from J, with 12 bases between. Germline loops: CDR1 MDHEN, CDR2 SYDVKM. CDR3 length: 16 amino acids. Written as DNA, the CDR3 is TGTGCCAGCAGTTTGGTAGCCGACTATAGCAATCAGCCCCAGCATTTT. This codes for CASSLVADYSNQPQHF.

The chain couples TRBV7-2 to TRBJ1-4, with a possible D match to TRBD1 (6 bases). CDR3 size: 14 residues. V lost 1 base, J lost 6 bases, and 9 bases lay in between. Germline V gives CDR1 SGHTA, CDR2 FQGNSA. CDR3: CASSLGTAHEKLFF. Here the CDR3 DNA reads TGTGCCAGCAGCTTAGGGACAGCCCATGAAAAACTGTTTTTT.

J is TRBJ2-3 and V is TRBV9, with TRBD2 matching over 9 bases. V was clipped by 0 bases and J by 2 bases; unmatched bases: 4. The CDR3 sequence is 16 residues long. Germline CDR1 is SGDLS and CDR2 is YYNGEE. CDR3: CASSVGIAGDTDTQYF. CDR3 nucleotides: TGTGCCAGCAGCGTAGGTATAGCGGGGGACACAGATACGCAGTATTTT. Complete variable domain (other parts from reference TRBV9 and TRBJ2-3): DSGVTQTPKHLITATGQRVTLRCSPRSGDLSVYWYQQSLDQGLQFLIQYYNGEERAKGNILERFSAQQFPDLHSELNLSSLELGDSALYFCASSVGIAGDTDTQYFGPGTRLTVL.

The CDR3 reads CASSLDEKPVGTGRTYEQYF. For the CDR3, the DNA is TGCGCCAGCAGCTTGGACGAGAAGCCAGTGGGGACAGGGCGTACCTACGAGCAGTACTTC. The chain carries TRBV5-1 and TRBJ2-7; 9 nucleotides agree with TRBD1. Per germline, CDR1 SGHRS and CDR2 YFSETQ. This CDR3 contains 20 residues. V was pared by 0 bases and J by 2 bases, with 18 bases of the junction left unmatched.

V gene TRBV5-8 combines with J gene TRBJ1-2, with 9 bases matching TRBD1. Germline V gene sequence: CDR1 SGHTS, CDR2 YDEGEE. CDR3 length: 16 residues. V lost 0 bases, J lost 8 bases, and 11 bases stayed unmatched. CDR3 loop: CASSLGLWTGERGYTF. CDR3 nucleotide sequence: TGTGCCAGCAGCTTGGGCCTTTGGACAGGGGAGAGGGGCTACACCTTC.

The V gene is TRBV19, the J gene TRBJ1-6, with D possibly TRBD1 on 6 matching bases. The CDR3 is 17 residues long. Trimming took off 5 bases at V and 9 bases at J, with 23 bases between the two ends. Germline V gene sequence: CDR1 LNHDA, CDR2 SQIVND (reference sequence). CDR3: CASSRGRQALPLSPLHF. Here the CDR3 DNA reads TGTGCCAGTAGTCGGGGCAGACAGGCACTACCTCTTTCACCCCTCCACTTT.

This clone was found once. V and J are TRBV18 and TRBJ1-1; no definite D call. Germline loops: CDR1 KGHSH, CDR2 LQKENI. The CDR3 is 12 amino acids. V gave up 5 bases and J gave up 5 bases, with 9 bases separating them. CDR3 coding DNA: TGTGCCAGCTCAGAGCAGGTGACTGAAGCTTTCTTT. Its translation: CASSEQVTEAFF.

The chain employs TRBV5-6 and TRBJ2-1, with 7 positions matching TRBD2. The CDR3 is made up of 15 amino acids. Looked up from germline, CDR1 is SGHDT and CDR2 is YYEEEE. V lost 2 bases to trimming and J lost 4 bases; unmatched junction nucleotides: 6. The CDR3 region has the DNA TGTGCCAGCAGCTTCAACCGACTAGCTTACAATGAGCAGTTCTTC. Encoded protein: CASSFNRLAYNEQFF.

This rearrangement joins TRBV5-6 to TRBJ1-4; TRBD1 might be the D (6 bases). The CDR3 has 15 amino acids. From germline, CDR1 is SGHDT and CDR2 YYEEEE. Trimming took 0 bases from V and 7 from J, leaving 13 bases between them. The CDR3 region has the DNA TGTGCCAGCAGCTTGGTCTGGGGGCCAGGTGAAAAACTGTTTTTT. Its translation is CASSLVWGPGEKLFF.

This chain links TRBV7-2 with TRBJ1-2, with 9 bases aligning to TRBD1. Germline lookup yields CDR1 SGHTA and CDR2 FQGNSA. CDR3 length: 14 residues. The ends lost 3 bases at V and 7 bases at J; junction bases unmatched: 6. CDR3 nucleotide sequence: TGTGCCAGCAGCTTGCCGGGACAGGGCCCTGGCTACACCTTC. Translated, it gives CASSLPGQGPGYTF.

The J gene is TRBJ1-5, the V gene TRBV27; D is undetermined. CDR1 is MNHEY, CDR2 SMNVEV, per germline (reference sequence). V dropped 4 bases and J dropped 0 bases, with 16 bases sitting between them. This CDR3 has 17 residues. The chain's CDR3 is CASSSKFTKRSNQPQHF. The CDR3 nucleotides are TGTGCCAGCAGTTCTAAGTTCACTAAACGTAGCAATCAGCCCCAGCATTTT.

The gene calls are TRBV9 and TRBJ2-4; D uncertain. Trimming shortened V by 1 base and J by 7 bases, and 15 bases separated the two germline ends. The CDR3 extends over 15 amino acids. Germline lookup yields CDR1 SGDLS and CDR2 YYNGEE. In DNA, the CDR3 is TGTGCCAGCAGCGTATCACAGAATTACTGGAACATTCAGTACTTC. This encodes CASSVSQNYWNIQYF.

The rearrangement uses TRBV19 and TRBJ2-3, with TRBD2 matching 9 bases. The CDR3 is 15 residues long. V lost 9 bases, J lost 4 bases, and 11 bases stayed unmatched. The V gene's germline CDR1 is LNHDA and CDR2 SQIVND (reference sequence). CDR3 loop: CASKLAGVPADTQYF. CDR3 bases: TGTGCCAGCAAATTAGCGGGGGTCCCGGCAGATACGCAGTATTTT.